This record concerns one TCR beta chain sequence. Germline V CDR1 and CDR2: SGHRS, YFSETQ. V shed 4 bases, J shed 2 bases, and the junction held 25 bases outside the gene matches. This CDR3 is 22 amino acids long. This specimen belongs to a study of blood T cell repertoires in COVID-19. Study-wide background: Donors in the United States, Italy and Spain gave samples during acute or convalescent COVID-19.

Method: immunoSEQ multiplex PCR; TCRdb's copy keeps in-frame clones and lacks some. The data show 300,000 to 450,000 clones, 85% to 90% seen once. All recovered Cohort 3 donors got two negative PCRs, got clearance, or saw symptom resolution. The specimen sequenced was PBMCs or T cells enriched from blood (not recorded which). The chain has TRBV5-1 and TRBJ2-3; 10 nucleotides align to TRBD1. The receptor was isolated from a man aged 18-30 years who had recovered from COVID-19. This CDR3 reads CASSPARDRGLEWIWPTDTQYF. The CDR3 DNA is TGCGCCAGCAGCCCGGCCCGGGACAGGGGCCTAGAATGGATATGGCCCACAGATACGCAGTATTTT. The full variable domain, in which reference TRBV5-1 and TRBJ2-3 provide the parts outside the CDR3, is KAGVTQTPRYLIKTRGQQVTLSCSPISGHRSVSWYQQTPGQGLQFLFEYFSETQRNKGNFPGRFSGRQFSNSRSEMNVSTLELGDSALYLCASSPARDRGLEWIWPTDTQYFGPGTRLTVL.